The 27 T cell receptor beta chains given below trace back to one sample, sequenced in a study of shared clonotypes between healthy human individuals. Clones were sequenced by immunoSEQ multiplex PCR, and TCRdb holds only the in-frame ones, with some missing. The sample carries over 400,000 clones, over 70% recorded once. The specimen was PBMCs. The source of these receptors is a woman aged 40 to 55 in good health. Some clones in this sample may be carry-over from other donors' samples.

This clone was seen once. A far larger clone lies a single base away; this is likely a read error. V and J are TRBV5-6 and TRBJ1-3, with a possible D match to TRBD1 (5 bases). The CDR3 extends over 15 amino acids. Germline CDR1 SGHDT, CDR2 YYEEEE. The CDR3 DNA sequence: TGTGCCAGCAGCTTGGGGCGGGACTCTGTAAACACCATATATTTT. Its translation is CASSLGRDSVNTIYF. The complete variable domain, with remaining parts taken from reference TRBV5-6 and TRBJ1-3, reads DAGVTQSPTHLIKTRGQQVTLRCSPKSGHDTVSWYQQALGQGPQFIFQYYEEEERQRGNFPDRFSGHQFPNYSSELNVNALLLGDSALYLCASSLGRDSVNTIYFGEGSWLTVV.

The rearrangement joins TRBV7-2 to TRBJ2-3; no firm D call. The germline V gene has CDR1 SGHTA and CDR2 FQGNSA. The CDR3 runs 15 residues. Trimming took off 1 base at V and 4 bases at J, with 12 bases between the two ends. CDR3 sequence (DNA): TGTGCCAGCAGCTTAGGAGGAGTGGAAGCAGATACGCAGTATTTT. Amino acid sequence: CASSLGGVEADTQYF.

The chain is built from TRBV7-9 and TRBJ1-2; no clear D. The CDR3 totals 13 residues. V gave up 1 base and J gave up 8 bases, with 11 bases separating them. CDR1 SEHNR and CDR2 FQNEAQ come from the germline V gene (reference sequence). The CDR3 bases are TGTGCCAGCAGCTTAGTAGTGGATGGGGGCTACACCTTC. Translating it yields CASSLVVDGGYTF. The full variable domain, completed using reference TRBV7-9 and TRBJ1-2, is DTGVSQNPRHKITKRGQNVTFRCDPISEHNRLYWYRQTLGQGPEFLTYFQNEAQLEKSRLLSDRFSAERPKGSFSTLEIQRTEQGDSAMYLCASSLVVDGGYTFGSGTRLTVV.

A word on this clone: A far bigger clonotype differs at one base, so this is likely a read error. Additional DNA sequences in this sample encode the identical CDR3. The chain couples TRBV6-5 to TRBJ1-4, with D maybe TRBD1 (6 bases). This CDR3 comprises 13 residues. The germline gives CDR1 MNHEY, CDR2 SVGAGI. V lost 8 bases and J 6 bases, leaving 13 bases between the germline ends. The CDR3 region has the DNA TGTGCCAGCGCTACAGGGAGGGATGAAAAACTGTTTTTT. Its protein product is CASATGRDEKLFF.

This clone has more than one count but fewer than ten. The chain has TRBV15 and TRBJ2-7, with D hard to call. CDR1 is LNHNV and CDR2 is YYDKDF in the germline V gene (reference sequence). The V and J ends lost 0 bases and 2 bases respectively, with 5 bases between them. The CDR3 extends over 13 amino acids. CDR3 sequence reads: CATSRDMAYEQYF. CDR3 nucleotides: TGTGCCACCAGCAGAGATATGGCCTACGAGCAGTACTTC. The whole variable domain, filled in from reference TRBV15 and TRBJ2-7, reads DAMVIQNPRYQVTQFGKPVTLSCSQTLNHNVMYWYQQKSSQAPKLLFHYYDKDFNNEADTPDNFQSRRPNTSFCFLDIRSPGLGDTAMYLCATSRDMAYEQYFGPGTRLTVT.

The CDR3 DNA follows: TGCGCCAGCAGCCAAGATGTCAGTGGGGACGAGCAGTACTTC. Its protein is CASSQDVSGDEQYF. The chain joins TRBV4-1 to TRBJ2-7; D unclear. The germline gives CDR1 MGHRA, CDR2 YSYEKL. The V and J ends lost 0 bases and 5 bases respectively, with 11 bases between them. This CDR3 has 14 amino acids.

This chain links TRBV28 with TRBJ2-3, with 7 bases identical to TRBD2. J was trimmed by 6 bases and V by 4 bases; bases with no gene match: 10. Germline V gene sequence: CDR1 MDHEN, CDR2 SYDVKM. The CDR3 extends over 15 amino acids. Here the CDR3 reads CASSSPGGGRDTQYF. CDR3 DNA: TGTGCCAGCAGTTCACCGGGAGGTGGCCGGGATACGCAGTATTTT.

This chain joins TRBV7-2 and TRBJ1-5; D not resolved. The CDR3 loop spans 15 amino acids. Germline lookup yields CDR1 SGHTA and CDR2 FQGNSA. V dropped 1 base and J dropped 1 base, with 8 bases sitting between them. The CDR3 DNA reads as TGTGCCAGCAGCTTAGGGCAGTCAAGCAATCAGCCCCAGCATTTT. It codes for CASSLGQSSNQPQHF.

The chain links TRBV5-1 to TRBJ1-3; tentative D call: TRBD1 (6 bases). CDR1 SGHRS and CDR2 YFSETQ come from the germline V gene. CDR3 length: 16 residues. Deletions cut 1 base from V and 0 bases from J, with 11 bases between. CDR3 loop: CASSLSGEASGNTIYF. CDR3 DNA: TGCGCCAGCAGCTTGTCAGGGGAGGCCTCTGGAAACACCATATATTTT.

This sequence joins TRBV28 and TRBJ2-3; the match to TRBD1 covers 7 bases. V gave up 1 base and J gave up 3 bases; unmatched junction bases: 4. CDR3 size: 15 residues. Germline V CDR1 and CDR2: MDHEN, SYDVKM. The CDR3 DNA reads TGTGCCAGCAGTTTATACAGACAGGGAACAGATACGCAGTATTTT. Amino acids: CASSLYRQGTDTQYF. The full variable domain, its missing parts supplied by reference TRBV28 and TRBJ2-3, is DVKVTQSSRYLVKRTGEKVFLECVQDMDHENMFWYRQDPGLGLRLIYFSYDVKMKEKGDIPEGYSVSREKKERFSLILESASTNQTSMYLCASSLYRQGTDTQYFGPGTRLTVL.

The V and J genes are TRBV29-1 and TRBJ1-1, with D maybe TRBD1 (5 bases). V was trimmed by 8 bases and J by 1 base, leaving 14 bases between them. Per the germline V gene, CDR1 is SQVTM and CDR2 is ANQGSEA. The CDR3 extends over 13 amino acids. The DNA for the CDR3 is TGCAGCCCCCGGGGCGTAGGGAACACTGAAGCTTTCTTT. This sequence encodes CSPRGVGNTEAFF.

Comment on this clone: This likely stems from a read error, as it lies one base from a far larger clone. The chain carries TRBV18 and TRBJ2-5; 12 bases map to TRBD2. The germline V gene encodes CDR1 KGHSH and CDR2 LQKENI. CDR3 length equals 19 residues. CDR3 bases: TGTGCCAACTCACCGATCGCGAAGGACTCGGGACTAGCGGGAGAGACCCAGTACTTC. It encodes CANSPIAKDSGLAGETQYF.

The chain links TRBV19 to TRBJ2-5; a weak D match, TRBD2 (6 bases). The germline V gene has CDR1 LNHDA and CDR2 SQIVND (reference sequence). The CDR3 totals 14 residues. V gave up 3 bases and J gave up 5 bases, with 13 bases separating them. CDR3 DNA sequence: TGTGCCAGTAGTATCACCGTGCGGGGTGAGACCCAGTACTTC. Amino acids: CASSITVRGETQYF.

The rearrangement joins TRBV19 to TRBJ2-1; D remains ambiguous. Germline CDR1 is LNHDA and CDR2 is SQIVND (reference sequence). Trimming took off 6 bases at V and 8 bases at J, with 14 bases between the two ends. This CDR3 is 13 amino acids long. CDR3 region: CASSGLGADEQFF. The DNA for the CDR3 is TGTGCCAGTAGCGGTCTTGGAGCAGATGAGCAGTTCTTC.

The rearrangement joins TRBV6-6 to TRBJ1-2; TRBD1 matches 8 bases. Trimming removed 4 bases from V and 7 bases from J; junction bases left unmatched: 8. CDR1 is MNHNY, CDR2 SVGAGI, per germline (reference sequence). The CDR3 is made up of 14 amino acids. CDR3 residues: CASSLDREQGGYTF. CDR3 coding DNA: TGTGCCAGCAGTTTGGACAGGGAACAAGGTGGCTACACCTTC.

This chain links TRBV25-1 with TRBJ1-2; 7 bases agree with TRBD1. In germline, CDR1 is MGHDK, CDR2 SYGVNS. Trimming removed 6 bases from V and 4 bases from J; junction bases left unmatched: 5. The CDR3 length is 13 residues. The CDR3 nucleotides are TGTGCCAGCAGCGGGGGGACAGCCTATGGCTACACCTTC. It specifies CASSGGTAYGYTF.

This chain's CDR3 is CASNSGGETEAFF. CDR3 DNA sequence: TGTGCCAGCAACTCTGGGGGTGAGACTGAAGCTTTCTTT. The rearrangement uses TRBV2 and TRBJ1-1; D is perhaps TRBD1 (5 bases). V was cut by 7 bases and J by 5 bases, with 14 bases left in between. Per the germline V gene, CDR1 is SNHLY and CDR2 is FYNNEI. The CDR3 spans 13 residues.

This clone was counted between two and nine times. CDR3 DNA sequence: TGTGCCTGGGAAAAGGGGCAGGCGATCTACACCTTC. Amino acids: CAWEKGQAIYTF. V usage is TRBV30 and J usage is TRBJ1-2, with D possibly matching TRBD1 (5 bases). CDR3 length: 12 amino acids. CDR1 and CDR2 (germline): GTSNPN, SVGIG (reference sequence). Deletions cut 5 bases from V and 10 bases from J, with 17 bases between.

This chain joins TRBV19 and TRBJ2-1; maybe TRBD1 (5 bases). The ends were cut back, 3 bases at V and 7 bases at J, with 10 bases in the middle. Germline V gene sequence: CDR1 LNHDA, CDR2 SQIVND (reference sequence). The length of the CDR3 is 13 residues. DNA for the CDR3: TGTGCCAGTAGTATGCAGGGCAGGAATGAGCAGTTCTTC. Encoded protein: CASSMQGRNEQFF.

The chain carries TRBV28 and TRBJ1-2, with D possibly being TRBD1 (5 bases). CDR1 is MDHEN and CDR2 is SYDVKM in the germline V gene. This CDR3 is 15 amino acids long. The V and J ends lost 7 bases and 2 bases respectively, with 17 bases between them. The CDR3 DNA follows: TGTGCCAGCATCCCAACCGGGACGACAAACTATGGCTACACCTTC. It yields the protein CASIPTGTTNYGYTF.

The genes are TRBV11-3 and TRBJ2-7; no clear D gene. Germline lookup yields CDR1 SGHNT and CDR2 YENEEA. The CDR3 loop spans 13 amino acids. The V gene lost 4 bases and the J gene lost 2 bases, with 9 bases spanning the gap. CDR3 bases: TGTGCCAGCAGCTCTGATACTACCTACGAGCAGTACTTC. Amino acid sequence: CASSSDTTYEQYF.

The chain couples TRBV5-1 to TRBJ1-3; maybe TRBD1 (5 bases). Trimming shortened V by 1 base and J by 2 bases, and 10 bases separated the two germline ends. There are 15 residues in the CDR3. The germline CDR1 and CDR2 sequences are SGHRS and YFSETQ. This CDR3 is CASSLRQGTGNTIYF. The DNA of the CDR3 is TGCGCCAGCAGCTTGCGCCAGGGTACTGGAAACACCATATATTTT.

The table lists this clone with a count of one. V gene TRBV5-4 combines with J gene TRBJ2-5; D tentatively reads TRBD1 or TRBD2 (6 bases each). The CDR3 extends over 15 amino acids. The V gene lost 4 bases and the J gene lost 5 bases, with 18 bases spanning the gap. Germline CDR1 SGHNT, CDR2 YYREEE (reference sequence). This chain's CDR3 is CASSPNRGGSETQYF. In nucleotides, the CDR3 is TGTGCCAGCAGCCCCAACCGAGGGGGGTCGGAGACCCAGTACTTC.

As regards this clone: Different DNA sequences within this sample yield the same CDR3. This chain connects TRBV9 to TRBJ2-1, with 7 nucleotides matching TRBD2. The trim removed 0 bases at V and 7 bases at J, leaving 4 bases unmatched. CDR3 length: 14 amino acids. Germline loops: CDR1 SGDLS, CDR2 YYNGEE. The DNA for the CDR3 is TGTGCCAGCAGCGTAGGCGGGAGCGGTAATGAGCAGTTCTTC. Its translation: CASSVGGSGNEQFF.

V is TRBV5-4 and J is TRBJ2-5; tentative D call: TRBD1 (6 bases). Germline CDR1 reads SGHNT; CDR2 reads YYREEE (reference sequence). V was pared by 2 bases and J by 2 bases, with 13 bases between. CDR3 length: 15 amino acids. The DNA for the CDR3 is TGTGCCAGCAGCTTACCGGGACACGTGCAAGAGACCCAGTACTTC. Protein product: CASSLPGHVQETQYF.

For this clone: The same CDR3 arises from other DNA sequences in this sample as well. The chain has TRBV2 and TRBJ2-1, with no clear D. CDR1 is SNHLY, CDR2 FYNNEI, per germline. This CDR3 is built from 13 residues. Trimming took 2 bases from V and 4 from J, leaving 6 bases between them. CDR3 nucleotide sequence: TGTGCCAGCAGTGAACAACTATACAATGAGCAGTTCTTC. It translates to CASSEQLYNEQFF. The full variable domain, rest sourced from reference TRBV2 and TRBJ2-1, is EPEVTQTPSHQVTQMGQEVILRCVPISNHLYFYWYRQILGQKVEFLVSFYNNEISEKSEIFDDQFSVERPDGSNFTLKIRSTKLEDSAMYFCASSEQLYNEQFFGPGTRLTVL.

This clone was counted a few times. A read error may produce the germline difference seen at one junction end. The genes are TRBV28 and TRBJ2-1; D may match TRBD1 or TRBD2 (7 bases each). The CDR3 covers 15 residues. Germline V CDR1 and CDR2: MDHEN, SYDVKM. CDR3 sequence (DNA): TGTGCCAGCAGGCCAGGGGGGGACTCCCACAATGAGCAGTTCTTC. Encoded protein: CASRPGGDSHNEQFF.